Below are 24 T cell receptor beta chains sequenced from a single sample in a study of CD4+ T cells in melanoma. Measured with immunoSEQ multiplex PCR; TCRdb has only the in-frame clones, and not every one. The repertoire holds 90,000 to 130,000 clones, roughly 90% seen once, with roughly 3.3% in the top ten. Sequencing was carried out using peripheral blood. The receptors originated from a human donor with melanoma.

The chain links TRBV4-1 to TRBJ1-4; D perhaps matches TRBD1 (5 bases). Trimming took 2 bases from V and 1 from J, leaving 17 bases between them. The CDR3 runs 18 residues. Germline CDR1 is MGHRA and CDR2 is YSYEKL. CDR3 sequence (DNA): TGCGCCAGCAGCCAAATCAGAACGGGAGGGGTAACTAATGAAAAACTGTTTTTT. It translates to CASSQIRTGGVTNEKLFF.

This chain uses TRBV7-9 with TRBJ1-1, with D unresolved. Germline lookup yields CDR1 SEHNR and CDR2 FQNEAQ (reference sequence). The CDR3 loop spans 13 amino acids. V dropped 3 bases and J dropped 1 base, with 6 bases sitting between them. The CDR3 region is CASSFEGNTEAFF. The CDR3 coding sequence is TGTGCCAGCAGCTTCGAAGGGAACACTGAAGCTTTCTTT.

The CDR3 nucleotides are TGTGCCAGCAGCTTAGCGCAGGGGAGCAATCAGCCCCAGCATTTT. The encoded protein is CASSLAQGSNQPQHF. The chain employs TRBV7-2 and TRBJ1-5; D possibly corresponds to TRBD1 (6 bases). Germline CDR1 reads SGHTA; CDR2 reads FQGNSA. V lost 0 bases and J 1 base, leaving 7 bases between the germline ends. The CDR3 covers 15 residues.

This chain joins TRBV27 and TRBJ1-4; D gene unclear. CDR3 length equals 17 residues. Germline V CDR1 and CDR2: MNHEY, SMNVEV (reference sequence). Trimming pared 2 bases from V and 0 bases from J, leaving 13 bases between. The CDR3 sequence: CASSLGQPASTNEKLFF. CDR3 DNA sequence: TGTGCCAGCAGTTTAGGGCAACCCGCTTCAACTAATGAAAAACTGTTTTTT.

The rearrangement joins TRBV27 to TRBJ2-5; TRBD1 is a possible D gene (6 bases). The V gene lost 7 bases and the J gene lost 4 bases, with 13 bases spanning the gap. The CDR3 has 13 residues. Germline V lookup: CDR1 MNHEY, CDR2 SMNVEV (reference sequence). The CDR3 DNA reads TGTGCCAGCACCGGGCAGGGGCGAGAGACCCAGTACTTC. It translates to CASTGQGRETQYF.

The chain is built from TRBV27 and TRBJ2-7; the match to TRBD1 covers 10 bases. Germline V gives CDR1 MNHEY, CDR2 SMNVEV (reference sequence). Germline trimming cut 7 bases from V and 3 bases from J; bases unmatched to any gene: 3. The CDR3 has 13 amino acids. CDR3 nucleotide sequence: TGTGCCAGCATAAGGACAGGGGGCTACGAGCAGTACTTC. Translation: CASIRTGGYEQYF.

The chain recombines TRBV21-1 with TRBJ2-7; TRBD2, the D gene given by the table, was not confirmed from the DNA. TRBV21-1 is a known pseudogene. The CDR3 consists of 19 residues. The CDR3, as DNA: TGTGCCAGCAGCACACAAGCGTGGGTTAGCGGGAGTTGGTCCTACGAGCAGTACTTC. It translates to CASSTQAWVSGSWSYEQYF.

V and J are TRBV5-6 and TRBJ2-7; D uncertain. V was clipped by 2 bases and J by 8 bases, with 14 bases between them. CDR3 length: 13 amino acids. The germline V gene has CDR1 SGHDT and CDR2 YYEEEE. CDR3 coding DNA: TGTGCCAGCAGCTTAGGCTATAGGTTGAAGCAGTACTTC. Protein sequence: CASSLGYRLKQYF.

The CDR3 is CASSRTPNTEAFF. CDR3 nucleotide sequence: TGTGCCAGCTCACGGACACCGAACACTGAAGCTTTCTTT. V usage is TRBV18 and J usage is TRBJ1-1; the D gene is possibly TRBD1 (5 bases). Trimming removed 4 bases at V and 1 base at J, with 7 bases between. The CDR3 length is 13 residues. Germline CDR1 KGHSH, CDR2 LQKENI.

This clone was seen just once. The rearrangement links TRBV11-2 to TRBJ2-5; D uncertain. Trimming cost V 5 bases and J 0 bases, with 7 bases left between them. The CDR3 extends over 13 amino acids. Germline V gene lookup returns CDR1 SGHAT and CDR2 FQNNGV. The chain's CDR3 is CASSKRDQETQYF. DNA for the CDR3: TGTGCCAGCAGCAAACGGGACCAAGAGACCCAGTACTTC. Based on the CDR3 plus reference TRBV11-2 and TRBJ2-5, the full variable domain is EAGVAQSPRYKIIEKRQSVAFWCNPISGHATLYWYQQILGQGPKLLIQFQNNGVVDDSQLPKDRFSAERLKGVDSTLKIQPAKLEDSAVYLCASSKRDQETQYFGPGTRLLVL.

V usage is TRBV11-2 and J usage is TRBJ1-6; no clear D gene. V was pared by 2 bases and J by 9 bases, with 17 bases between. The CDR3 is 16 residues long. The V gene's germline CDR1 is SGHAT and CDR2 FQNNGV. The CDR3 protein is CASSLNRASWGSPLHF. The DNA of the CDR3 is TGTGCCAGCAGCTTAAATCGGGCCTCCTGGGGTTCACCCCTCCACTTT.

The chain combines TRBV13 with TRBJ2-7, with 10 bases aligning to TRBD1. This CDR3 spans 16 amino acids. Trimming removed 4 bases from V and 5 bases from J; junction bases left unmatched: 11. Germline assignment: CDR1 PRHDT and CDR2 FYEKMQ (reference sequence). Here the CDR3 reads CASSSGRDRGFHEQYF. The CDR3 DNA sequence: TGTGCCAGCAGCTCCGGCCGGGACAGGGGATTTCACGAGCAGTACTTC.

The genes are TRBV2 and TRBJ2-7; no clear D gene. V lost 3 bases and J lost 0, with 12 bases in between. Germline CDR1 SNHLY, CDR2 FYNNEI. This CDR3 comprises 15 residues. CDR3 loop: CASSDVSWYSYEQYF. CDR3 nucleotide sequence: TGTGCCAGCAGTGACGTGAGTTGGTACTCCTACGAGCAGTACTTC.

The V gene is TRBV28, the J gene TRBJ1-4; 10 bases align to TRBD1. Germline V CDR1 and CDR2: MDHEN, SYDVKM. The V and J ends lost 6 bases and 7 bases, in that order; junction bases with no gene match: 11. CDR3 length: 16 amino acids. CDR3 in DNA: TGTGCCAGCAGCCCCTCCCTCGGGACAGGGGTTGAAAAACTGTTTTTT. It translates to CASSPSLGTGVEKLFF. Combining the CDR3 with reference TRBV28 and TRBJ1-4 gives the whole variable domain DVKVTQSSRYLVKRTGEKVFLECVQDMDHENMFWYRQDPGLGLRLIYFSYDVKMKEKGDIPEGYSVSREKKERFSLILESASTNQTSMYLCASSPSLGTGVEKLFFGSGTQLSVL.

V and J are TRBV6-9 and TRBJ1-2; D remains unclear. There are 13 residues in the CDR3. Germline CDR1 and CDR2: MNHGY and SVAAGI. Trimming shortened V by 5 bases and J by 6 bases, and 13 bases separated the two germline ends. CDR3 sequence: CASSIGPADGYTF. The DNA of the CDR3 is TGTGCCAGCAGTATCGGACCTGCTGATGGCTACACCTTC.

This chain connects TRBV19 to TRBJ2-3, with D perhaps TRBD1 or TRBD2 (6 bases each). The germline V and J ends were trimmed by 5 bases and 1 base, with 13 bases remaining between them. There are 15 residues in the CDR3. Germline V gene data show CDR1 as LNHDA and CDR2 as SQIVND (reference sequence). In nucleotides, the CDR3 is TGTGCCAGTAGTTCGGGGGCGTGGGGCACAGATACGCAGTATTTT. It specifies CASSSGAWGTDTQYF. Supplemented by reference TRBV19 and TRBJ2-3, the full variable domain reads DGGITQSPKYLFRKEGQNVTLSCEQNLNHDAMYWYRQDPGQGLRLIYYSQIVNDFQKGDIAEGYSVSREKKESFPLTVTSAQKNPTAFYLCASSSGAWGTDTQYFGPGTRLTVL.

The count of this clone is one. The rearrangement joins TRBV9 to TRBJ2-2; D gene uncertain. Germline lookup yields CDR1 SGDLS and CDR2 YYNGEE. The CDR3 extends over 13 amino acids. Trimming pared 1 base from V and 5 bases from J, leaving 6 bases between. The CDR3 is CASSVTGTGELFF. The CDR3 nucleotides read TGTGCCAGCAGCGTAACCGGGACCGGGGAGCTGTTTTTT.

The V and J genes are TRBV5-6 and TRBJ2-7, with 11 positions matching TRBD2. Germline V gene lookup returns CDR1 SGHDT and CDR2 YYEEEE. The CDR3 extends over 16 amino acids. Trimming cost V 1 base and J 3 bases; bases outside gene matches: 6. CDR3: CASSLRASGRFYEQYF. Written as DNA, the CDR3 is TGTGCCAGCAGCTTGAGAGCTAGCGGGAGGTTCTACGAGCAGTACTTC. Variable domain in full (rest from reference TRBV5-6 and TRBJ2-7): DAGVTQSPTHLIKTRGQQVTLRCSPKSGHDTVSWYQQALGQGPQFIFQYYEEEERQRGNFPDRFSGHQFPNYSSELNVNALLLGDSALYLCASSLRASGRFYEQYFGPGTRLTVT.

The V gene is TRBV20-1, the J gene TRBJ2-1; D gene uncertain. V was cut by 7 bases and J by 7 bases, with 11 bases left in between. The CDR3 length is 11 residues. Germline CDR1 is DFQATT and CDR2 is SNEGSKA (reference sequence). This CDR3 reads CSVERVNEQFF. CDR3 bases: TGCAGTGTCGAGAGAGTGAATGAGCAGTTCTTC.

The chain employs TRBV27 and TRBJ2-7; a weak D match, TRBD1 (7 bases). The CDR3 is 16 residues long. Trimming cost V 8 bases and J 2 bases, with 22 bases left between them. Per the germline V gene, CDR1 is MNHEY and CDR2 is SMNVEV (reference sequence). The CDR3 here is CASGRQGGDWAYEQYF. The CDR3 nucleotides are TGTGCCAGCGGACGACAGGGCGGGGATTGGGCCTACGAGCAGTACTTC.

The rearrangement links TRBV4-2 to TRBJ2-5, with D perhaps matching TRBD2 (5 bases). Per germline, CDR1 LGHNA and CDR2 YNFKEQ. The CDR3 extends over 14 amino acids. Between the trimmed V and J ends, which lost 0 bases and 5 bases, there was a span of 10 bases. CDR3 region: CASSQEAAAETQYF. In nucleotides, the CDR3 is TGTGCCAGCAGCCAAGAAGCAGCGGCGGAGACCCAGTACTTC.

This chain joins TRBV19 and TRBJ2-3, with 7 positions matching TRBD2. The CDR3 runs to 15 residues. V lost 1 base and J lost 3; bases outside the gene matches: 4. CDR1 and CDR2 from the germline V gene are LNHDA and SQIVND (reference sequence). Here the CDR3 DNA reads TGTGCCAGTAGTATAGCCACTAGCGAGACAGATACGCAGTATTTT. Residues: CASSIATSETDTQYF.

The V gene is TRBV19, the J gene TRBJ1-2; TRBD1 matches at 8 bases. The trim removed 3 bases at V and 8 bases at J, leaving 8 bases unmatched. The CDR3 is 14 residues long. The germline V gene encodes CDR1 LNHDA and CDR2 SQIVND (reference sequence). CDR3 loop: CASSMVRGPGGYTF. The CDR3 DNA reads TGTGCCAGTAGTATGGTCAGGGGGCCGGGCGGCTACACCTTC.

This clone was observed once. CDR3: CATSMRADTEAFF. CDR3 DNA sequence: TGTGCCACCAGCATGCGGGCAGACACTGAAGCTTTCTTT. V usage is TRBV15 and J usage is TRBJ1-1; D is undetermined. Germline CDR1 is LNHNV and CDR2 is YYDKDF (reference sequence). V was shortened by 4 bases and J by 3 bases, with 9 bases between the two germline ends. This CDR3 is 13 amino acids long.